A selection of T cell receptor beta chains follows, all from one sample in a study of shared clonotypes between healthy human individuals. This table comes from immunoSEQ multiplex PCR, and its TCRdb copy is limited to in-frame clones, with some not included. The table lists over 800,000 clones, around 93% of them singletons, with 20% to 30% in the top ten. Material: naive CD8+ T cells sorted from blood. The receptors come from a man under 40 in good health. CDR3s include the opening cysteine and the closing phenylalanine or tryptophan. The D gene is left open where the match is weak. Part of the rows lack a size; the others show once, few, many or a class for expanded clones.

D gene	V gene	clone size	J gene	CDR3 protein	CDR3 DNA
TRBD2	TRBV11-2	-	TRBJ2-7	CASSPGLAYEQYF	TGTGCCAGCAGCCCCGGACTAGCCTACGAGCAGTACTTC
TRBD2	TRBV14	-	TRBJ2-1	CASSQTGALASGLYNEQFF	TGTGCCAGCAGCCAAACCGGCGCATTGGCTAGCGGGCTCTACAATGAGCAGTTCTTC
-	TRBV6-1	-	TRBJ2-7	CASRQGSREQYF	TGTGCCAGCAGACAAGGGAGCCGGGAGCAGTACTTC
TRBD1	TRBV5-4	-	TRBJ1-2	CASSLRGRGGNGYTF	TGTGCCAGCAGCTTGAGAGGCAGGGGGGGTAATGGCTACACCTTC
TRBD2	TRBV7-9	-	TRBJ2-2	CASSPGVLASNTGELFF	TGTGCCAGCAGCCCGGGGGTACTAGCGTCGAACACCGGGGAGCTGTTTTTT
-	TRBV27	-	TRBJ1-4	CASSDREKLFF	TGTGCCAGCAGTGACAGGGAAAAACTGTTTTTT
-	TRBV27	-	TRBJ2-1	CASSRPPGNEQFF	TGTGCCAGCAGTCGGCCCCCCGGTAATGAGCAGTTCTTC
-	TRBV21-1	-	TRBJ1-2	CASSKKPRTGPGYTF	TGTGCCAGCAGCAAAAAGCCGCGGACAGGACCCGGCTACACCTTC
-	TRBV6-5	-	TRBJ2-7	CASTPGHSYEQYF	TGTGCCAGCACTCCAGGACATTCCTACGAGCAGTACTTC
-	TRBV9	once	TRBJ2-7	CASSVSVSAEQYF	TGTGCCAGCAGCGTATCTGTCAGTGCCGAGCAGTACTTC
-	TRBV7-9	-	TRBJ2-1	CASSTPAGLYNEQFF	TGTGCCAGCAGCACCCCGGCCGGACTTTACAATGAGCAGTTCTTC
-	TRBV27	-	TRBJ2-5	CASSFTGTLQETQYF	TGTGCCAGCTCATTCACCGGGACGTTGCAAGAGACCCAGTACTTC
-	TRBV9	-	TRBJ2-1	CASSVEGRPSSYNEQFF	TGTGCCAGCAGCGTAGAGGGCAGGCCAAGCTCCTACAATGAGCAGTTCTTC
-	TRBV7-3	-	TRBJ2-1	CASSLGPASSNEQFF	TGTGCCAGCAGCTTAGGTCCGGCTAGTTCCAATGAGCAGTTCTTC
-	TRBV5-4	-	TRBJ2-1	CASSPGQIDEQFF	TGTGCCAGCAGCCCAGGACAGATCGATGAGCAGTTCTTC
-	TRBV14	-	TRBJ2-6	CASSQDTGTPGGANVLTF	TGTGCCAGCAGCCAAGATACAGGGACCCCAGGTGGGGCCAACGTCCTGACTTTC
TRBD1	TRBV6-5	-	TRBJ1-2	CASSYISAGGGGYTF	TGTGCCAGCAGTTACATTTCGGCAGGGGGCGGTGGCTACACCTTC
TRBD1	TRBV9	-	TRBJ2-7	CASSVGTGTYEQYF	TGTGCCAGCAGCGTCGGGACAGGTACCTACGAGCAGTACTTC
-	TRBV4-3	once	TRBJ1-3	CASSQDSLGSGNTIYF	TGCGCCAGCAGCCAAGATAGCCTTGGCTCTGGAAACACCATATATTTT
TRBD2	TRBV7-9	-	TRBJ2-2	CASSLAGGYTGELFF	TGTGCCAGCAGCTTAGCGGGGGGGTACACCGGGGAGCTGTTTTTT
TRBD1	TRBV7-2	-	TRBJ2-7	CASSSGQGDGYEQYF	TGTGCCAGCAGCTCGGGACAGGGGGATGGCTACGAGCAGTACTTC
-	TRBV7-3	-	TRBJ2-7	CASSLKIAAYEQYF	TGTGCCAGCAGCTTAAAGATCGCGGCCTACGAGCAGTACTTC